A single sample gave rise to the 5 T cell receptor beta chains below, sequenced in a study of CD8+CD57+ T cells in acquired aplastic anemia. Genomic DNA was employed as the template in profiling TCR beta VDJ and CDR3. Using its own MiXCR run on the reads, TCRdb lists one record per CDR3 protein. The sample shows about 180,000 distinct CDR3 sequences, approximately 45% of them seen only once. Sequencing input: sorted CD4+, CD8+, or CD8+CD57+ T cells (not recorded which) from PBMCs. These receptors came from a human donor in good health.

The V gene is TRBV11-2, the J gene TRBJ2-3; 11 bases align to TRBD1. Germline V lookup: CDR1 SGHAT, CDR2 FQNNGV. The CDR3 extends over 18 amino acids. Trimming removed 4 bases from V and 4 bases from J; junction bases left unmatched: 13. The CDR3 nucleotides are TGTGCCAGCAGCTCTAGGCGGGACCAGGACAGGGGGCCAGATACGCAGTATTTT. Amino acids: CASSSRRDQDRGPDTQYF.

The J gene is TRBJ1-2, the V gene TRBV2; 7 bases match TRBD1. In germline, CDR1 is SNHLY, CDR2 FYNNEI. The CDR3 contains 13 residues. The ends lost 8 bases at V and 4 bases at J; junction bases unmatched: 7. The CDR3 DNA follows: TGTGCCAGCCCCGGGACAGACTCCTATGGCTACACCTTC. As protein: CASPGTDSYGYTF.

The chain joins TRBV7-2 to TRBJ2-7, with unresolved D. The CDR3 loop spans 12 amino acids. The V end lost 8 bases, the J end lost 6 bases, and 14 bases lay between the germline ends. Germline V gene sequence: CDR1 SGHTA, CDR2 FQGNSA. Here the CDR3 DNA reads TGTGCCAGCGGCTCGGTCTCTTCCGAGCAGTACTTC. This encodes CASGSVSSEQYF.

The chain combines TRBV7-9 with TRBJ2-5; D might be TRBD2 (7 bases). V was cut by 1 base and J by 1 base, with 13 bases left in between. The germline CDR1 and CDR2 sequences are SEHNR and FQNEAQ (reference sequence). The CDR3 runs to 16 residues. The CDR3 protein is CASSLVGGGPQETQYF. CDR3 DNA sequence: TGTGCCAGCAGCTTAGTAGGGGGAGGGCCCCAAGAGACCCAGTACTTC.

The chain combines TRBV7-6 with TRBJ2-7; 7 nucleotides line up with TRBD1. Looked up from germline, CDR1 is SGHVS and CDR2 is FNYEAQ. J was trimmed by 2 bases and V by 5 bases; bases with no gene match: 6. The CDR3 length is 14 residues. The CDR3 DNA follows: TGTGCCAGCAGCCAGGGACAGAGAGCCTACGAGCAGTACTTC. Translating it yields CASSQGQRAYEQYF.